This note documents a single TCR beta chain sequence. As yet, its antigen is unknown. These data come from a study of PD-1 blockade in classical Hodgkin lymphoma. Data came from immunoSEQ multiplex PCR; TCRdb stores just in-frame clones and leaves some out. The sample records about 89,000 clones, around nine tenths being singletons. CDR3 size: 13 residues. V lost 6 bases, J lost 3 bases, and 9 bases lay in between. Germline lookup yields CDR1 PRHDT and CDR2 FYEKMQ (reference sequence). Study-wide points: Healthy donors reportedly exceeded newly diagnosed patients in baseline TCR diversity. In CD4+ cells, TCR diversity went up significantly by C4D1, but in CD8+ cells it did not. There remain no defined causes for the repertoire differences, which possibly reflect disease activity or prior therapy.

Time point described: cycle 4 day 1 (C4D1), after around six weeks of nivolumab. Each of the patients experienced relapse following autologous stem cell transplantation, and their brentuximab vedotin exposure differed. V and J are TRBV13 and TRBJ1-5; D remains ambiguous. This receptor was taken from a human donor with classical Hodgkin lymphoma. Sequenced here: peripheral blood mononuclear cells (PBMCs), sampled before the fourth cycle of nivolumab. CDR3 bases: TGTGCCAGCAGGACCGGCACCAATCAGCCCCAGCATTTT. It specifies CASRTGTNQPQHF.